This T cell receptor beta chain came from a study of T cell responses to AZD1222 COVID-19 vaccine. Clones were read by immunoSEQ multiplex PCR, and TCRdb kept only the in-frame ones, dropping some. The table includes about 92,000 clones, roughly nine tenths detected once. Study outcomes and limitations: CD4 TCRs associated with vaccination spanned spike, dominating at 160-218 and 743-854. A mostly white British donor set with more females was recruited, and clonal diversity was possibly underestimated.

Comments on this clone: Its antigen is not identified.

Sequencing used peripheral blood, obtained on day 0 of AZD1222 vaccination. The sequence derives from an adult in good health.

CDR3 region: CASSFGGYEQYF. The CDR3 coding sequence is TGTGCCAGCAGTTTTGGAGGATACGAGCAGTACTTC. The chain recombines TRBV12-3 or TRBV12-4 with TRBJ2-7; D is possibly TRBD2 (5 bases). Deletions cut 3 bases from V and 4 bases from J, with 7 bases between. This CDR3 contains 12 residues.